Given below is one T cell receptor beta chain in context. Its matching antigen is unknown. MiXCR, run by TCRdb on the 5' RACE reads, gives a single entry per CDR3 protein. The table records under 900,000 distinct CDR3 sequences, about 18% of them present only once. This specimen comes from a study of identical twins. Findings and caveats of the study: Insertions were reduced in abundant cord blood beta clonotypes but not in memory repertoires.

The V and J ends lost 6 bases and 6 bases, in that order; junction bases with no gene match: 8. This CDR3 region has 15 residues. These data were also reused for a study on T cells expressing NK-cell markers. That work contributes: HCMV serostatus: most of the eight sequenced donors positive, one negative.

The sequenced sample was PBMCs. This sequence was found in a woman under 30 in good health. The genes are TRBV12-3 or TRBV12-4 and TRBJ2-2, with TRBD2 matching 9 bases. The CDR3 coding sequence is TGTGCCAGCAGCCAGCGAGCGGGAGGACCCGGGGAGCTGTTTTTT. Residues: CASSQRAGGPGELFF.